This TCR beta chain stems from a study of shared clonotypes between healthy human individuals (dated by TCRdb to the early 2020s). Background for the entire study: The cohort included a few men and two women between 18 and 49 years of age. To increase sequencing depth and limit assay-specific biases, different laboratories used diverse techniques to prepare libraries and sequence TCR repertoires. Per donor, three plates each were used for CD4 naive and CD4 memory, two for CD8 naive, and one for CD8 memory. Between about 0.94 and 10 billion PBMCs per donor were obtained by leukapheresis. To estimate repertoire size and how much clonotype sharing occurs between individuals, the study deeply sequenced the blood TCR repertoires of five or six healthy adults. Beyond this particular receptor, the publication reports: Estimated clonotype richness was generally larger for naive than for memory subsets. Because the study included a small number of donors, the genetic and exposure-history diversity represented was limited. Across several donors, about 4.5% of naive CD4, approximately 3.6% of naive CD8, about 2% of memory CD4, and approximately 0.42% of memory CD8 clonotypes were shared. Sampling was restricted to blood, and TCR repertoires in tissue are likely to differ from TCR repertoires in blood. Based on pairwise subsampling, the degree of clonotype sharing among donors was expected to be affected by sequencing depth. Compared with non-shared clonotypes, the clonotypes found in all four sorted-subset donors had higher generation probabilities. Even with the large sequencing depth, rarefaction of the sorted-subset datasets indicated that sequencing was incomplete.

Using the deep immunoSEQ assay, multiplex PCR amplified TCR CDR3 regions from genomic DNA. For each cell subset, the extracted genomic DNA was distributed evenly across all wells of several immunoSEQ 96-well plates, and each plate served as one replicate. For sorted subsets, around 200 ng genomic DNA, equal to approximately 30,000 T cell genomes, was loaded into each replicate PCR. The purified libraries were quantified using a Qubit 3.0 fluorometer, sized with a Bioanalyzer 2100, and then quantified again using the KAPA Library Quantification kit. A separate single-read 150-cycle Illumina NextSeq 550 flow cell was used to sequence each immunoSEQ 96-well plate. In the paper's pipeline: The immunoSEQ output contained only junctional sequences without quality scores, so filtering could not match that applied to full-length reads. Sequences were annotated with PyIR, a Python wrapper for IgBLAST v1.9, and V/J genes and CDR3 were assigned using IMGT germline references. Reads were filtered out if the reads had weak V/J assignments (E-value above 1e-6), no CDR3, stop codons, out-of-frame junctions, or ambiguous translated residues. V3J clonotypes were defined by identical inferred V gene, J gene, and CDR3 amino acid sequence. Percentage overlap between repertoires was computed as shared unique clonotypes divided by the size of the smaller repertoire. Repertoire richness was assessed with RTK rarefaction, the Chao1 estimator, and Recon v2.1 estimates of unobserved clonotypes. Generation probabilities were computed with OLGA for all TCRbeta clonotypes obtained by the gDNA method from several donors. TCRdb's version of the immuneACCESS table is confined to in-frame rearrangements and falls short of the full clone set. An unresolved V gene accounts for under half of the shortfall where checked; the remainder is of unknown origin. V and J calls and clone size are given by that table; D and trimming were obtained from the DNA. Present in this sample are around 2,000,000 clones, approximately 95% of which were seen just once. In total, the top ten clones hold under 0.15% of the sample.

Sequences MGHRA (CDR1) and YSYEKL (CDR2) are obtained from the germline V gene. Measured from the cysteine to the phenylalanine, the CDR3 is 14 residues long. CDR3 DNA only is kept here, 42 bases in frame from base 1. V loses 2 bases, J loses 0 bases, and the germline ends lie 7 bases apart. Donors were healthy HIV-negative adults with no recently reported acute infections or vaccinations. All donors were Caucasian adults living in Nashville, Tennessee, USA. Magnetic negative selection was used to enrich CD4+ T cells, after which naive cells were positively selected on CD45RA and the negative fraction became the memory subset. Blood was obtained by leukapheresis, after which PBMCs were separated by Ficoll-Histopaque density gradient centrifugation and cryopreserved in liquid nitrogen vapor phase. Analytical flow cytometry was used to check the purity and quantity of every magnetically sorted T cell population. Each sorted fraction had its genomic DNA isolated and then quantified by UV absorbance on a Nanodrop 2000c.

In the case of this clone: The specificity of this receptor is unknown. Nothing much larger sits one base from this clone, and base qualities are not available.

Input material: naive CD4+ T cells sorted from blood. What the cell subset or site label conveys for this sample: CD45RA+ positively selected. The TCR comes from a man aged 18 to 29 in good health. The sequence joins TRBV4-1 to TRBJ1-1; a confident D gene designation cannot be given. The sequenced DNA is TGCGCCAGCAGCCAAAGGGATTTGAACACTGAAGCTTTCTTT. This yields the protein CASSQRDLNTEAFF.